The 23 T cell receptor beta chains in this list originate from one sample, sequenced in a study of early T cells in non-severe SARS-CoV-2 infection (dated by TCRdb to about 2021). Libraries were constructed by 5' RACE. Sequencing was carried out with a NextSeq 500. TCRdb redid the processing of the public reads, applying fastp at Q25 and MiXCR, and retained in-frame beta chains. Each CDR3 protein gets just one entry, which takes the most common genes and DNA from the rows behind it. This sample is represented by roughly 40,000 distinct CDR3 sequences; approximately 6.2% of them were singletons. Approximately 8.4% of the sample belongs to the ten largest clones. Here the sequenced sample was whole blood, taken at baseline. These receptors all come from an adult who was a healthcare worker with PCR-confirmed SARS-CoV-2 infection or an uninfected control (not recorded which).

This clonotype has more than one count but fewer than ten. This sequence joins TRBV24-1 and TRBJ2-5, with unresolved D. Germline-derived CDR1 and CDR2 are KGHDR and SFDVKD. This CDR3 is built from 14 residues. The V gene lost 3 bases and the J gene lost 0 bases, with 7 bases spanning the gap. This chain's CDR3 is CATSDPTYQETQYF. In DNA form, the CDR3 reads TGTGCCACCAGTGATCCCACGTACCAAGAGACCCAGTACTTC.

This clonotype has at least ten counts. The chain combines TRBV7-9 with TRBJ2-2; D not certain. The germline V gene encodes CDR1 SEHNR and CDR2 FQNEAQ (reference sequence). Between the trimmed V and J ends, which lost 2 bases and 5 bases, there was a span of 3 bases. The CDR3 has 12 amino acids. CDR3 protein: CASSLLTGELFF. The CDR3 DNA reads as TGTGCCAGCAGCTTATTGACCGGGGAGCTGTTTTTT. The variable domain in full, completed from reference TRBV7-9 and TRBJ2-2, reads DTGVSQNPRHKITKRGQNVTFRCDPISEHNRLYWYRQTLGQGPEFLTYFQNEAQLEKSRLLSDRFSAERPKGSFSTLEIQRTEQGDSAMYLCASSLLTGELFFGEGSRLTVL.

The sample holds many counts of this clonotype. The rearrangement uses TRBV12-3 or TRBV12-4 and TRBJ2-5, with TRBD1 matching over 8 bases. V shed 6 bases and J 3 bases; nucleotides not matched to a gene: 9. The CDR3 covers 15 residues. CDR3 protein: CASRRRTGGEETQYF. DNA of the CDR3: TGTGCCAGCAGACGCAGAACAGGGGGTGAAGAGACCCAGTACTTC.

The chain uses TRBV19 and TRBJ1-6; D is undetermined. The CDR3 loop spans 14 amino acids. Looked up from germline, CDR1 is LNHDA and CDR2 is SQIVND (reference sequence). Trimming shortened V by 3 bases and J by 7 bases, and 10 bases separated the two germline ends. CDR3 bases: TGTGCCAGTAGTATCTCCGATTGGAATTCACCCCTCCACTTT. Translation: CASSISDWNSPLHF.

The chain carries TRBV30 and TRBJ1-2, with 8 bases that match TRBD1. The length of the CDR3 is 15 residues. Germline-derived CDR1 and CDR2 are GTSNPN and SVGIG (reference sequence). V lost 4 bases, J lost 4 bases, and 11 bases stayed unmatched. CDR3 amino acids: CAWKAGRGLSYGYTF. As DNA, the CDR3 is TGTGCCTGGAAGGCCGGCAGGGGGCTGAGCTATGGCTACACCTTC.

This clonotype is a singleton in its sample. The chain employs TRBV5-1 and TRBJ2-7; D perhaps matches TRBD1 (6 bases). The CDR3 extends over 14 amino acids. Germline V gene data show CDR1 as SGHRS and CDR2 as YFSETQ. Between the trimmed V and J ends, which lost 0 bases and 4 bases, there was a span of 11 bases. CDR3 nucleotide sequence: TGCGCCAGCAGCTTGGACAGGGAGCTTTACGAGCAGTACTTC. It codes for CASSLDRELYEQYF.

V gene TRBV5-1 combines with J gene TRBJ2-7; no firm D call. The germline V gene has CDR1 SGHRS and CDR2 YFSETQ. CDR3 length: 12 residues. V lost 3 bases, J lost 1 base, and 5 bases lay in between. CDR3 amino acids: CASSSSSYEQYF. CDR3 bases: TGCGCCAGCAGCTCTTCTTCCTACGAGCAGTACTTC.

This clonotype was recorded at least ten times. The chain links TRBV6-6 to TRBJ2-1; D is uncertain. The CDR3 runs to 14 residues. Germline CDR1 is MNHNY and CDR2 is SVGAGI (reference sequence). With 3 bases removed from V and 2 bases from J, the gap between germline ends came to 8 bases. In DNA form, the CDR3 reads TGTGCCAGCAGTTATTTAGCAGCCTACAATGAGCAGTTCTTC. The encoded protein is CASSYLAAYNEQFF.

This chain connects TRBV11-2 to TRBJ2-3; D is uncertain. The length of the CDR3 is 14 residues. Trimming removed 4 bases from V and 2 bases from J, with 10 bases in between. Germline lookup yields CDR1 SGHAT and CDR2 FQNNGV. This chain's CDR3 is CASSSPTDTDTQYF. As DNA, the CDR3 is TGTGCCAGCAGCTCTCCGACGGACACAGATACGCAGTATTTT.

This clonotype was detected only a few times. The genes are TRBV3-1 and TRBJ1-2; the D is unclear. CDR3 length: 15 amino acids. The V end was cut by 0 bases, the J end by 7 bases, with 15 bases between. Looked up from germline, CDR1 is LGHDT and CDR2 is YNNKEL (reference sequence). The CDR3 DNA reads TGTGCCAGCAGCCAAGATAATGGGAATGGAGCTGGCTACACCTTC. Translation gives CASSQDNGNGAGYTF.

This clonotype was picked up a small number of times. The chain employs TRBV2 and TRBJ2-1; TRBD2 aligns across 12 bases. The CDR3 totals 15 residues. With 6 bases clipped from V and 5 bases from J, the junction kept 5 bases outside the gene matches. Looked up from germline, CDR1 is SNHLY and CDR2 is FYNNEI. This CDR3 reads CASSARLAGDNEQFF. The CDR3 nucleotides are TGTGCCAGCAGCGCTCGACTAGCGGGGGACAATGAGCAGTTCTTC.

This chain uses TRBV5-5 with TRBJ2-3; 9 bases agree with TRBD1. The CDR3 runs to 11 residues. V was pared by 4 bases and J by 11 bases, with 2 bases of the junction left unmatched. The germline V gene has CDR1 SGHKS and CDR2 YYEKEE (reference sequence). Written as DNA, the CDR3 is TGTGCCAGCAGCCTGGGACAGGGGCAGTATTTT. This sequence encodes CASSLGQGQYF.

This clonotype has ten or more counts. This chain connects TRBV11-2 to TRBJ2-1; D ambiguous. The CDR3 has 13 amino acids. Germline values: CDR1 SGHAT, CDR2 FQNNGV. Trimming shortened V by 2 bases and J by 4 bases, and 6 bases separated the two germline ends. This chain's CDR3 is CASSLPVYNEQFF. In DNA, the CDR3 is TGTGCCAGCAGCTTACCAGTTTACAATGAGCAGTTCTTC. Supplemented by reference TRBV11-2 and TRBJ2-1, the full variable domain reads EAGVAQSPRYKIIEKRQSVAFWCNPISGHATLYWYQQILGQGPKLLIQFQNNGVVDDSQLPKDRFSAERLKGVDSTLKIQPAKLEDSAVYLCASSLPVYNEQFFGPGTRLTVL.

This clonotype was seen ten or more times. J is TRBJ1-2 and V is TRBV20-1; D call uncertain. The germline V and J ends were trimmed by 3 bases and 10 bases, with 15 bases remaining between them. The CDR3 loop spans 12 amino acids. The germline V gene has CDR1 DFQATT and CDR2 SNEGSKA (reference sequence). CDR3 sequence: CSASARRESYTF. Here the CDR3 DNA reads TGCAGTGCTAGTGCACGGAGGGAATCCTACACCTTC.

The table lists this clonotype with many counts. The gene calls are TRBV2 and TRBJ2-1; D is ambiguous. The germline V gene has CDR1 SNHLY and CDR2 FYNNEI. Trimming took off 0 bases at V and 12 bases at J, with 3 bases between the two ends. This CDR3 comprises 10 residues. The CDR3, as DNA: TGTGCCAGCAGTGAAGCAGGGCAGTTCTTC. Protein: CASSEAGQFF.

The chain couples TRBV5-4 to TRBJ1-2; D not resolved. This CDR3 has 14 residues. V lost 1 base to trimming and J lost 2 bases, with 9 bases between them. CDR1 SGHNT and CDR2 YYREEE come from the germline V gene (reference sequence). CDR3 nucleotide sequence: TGTGCCAGCAGCTTGCGGGGAGAGAACTATGGCTACACCTTC. It specifies CASSLRGENYGYTF.

This clonotype was detected a few times. The V gene is TRBV7-2, the J gene TRBJ1-2, with 10 nucleotides matching TRBD1. CDR3 length: 15 residues. In germline, CDR1 is SGHTA, CDR2 FQGNSA. The trim removed 5 bases at V and 4 bases at J, leaving 7 bases unmatched. The CDR3: CASSRGQGVSYGYTF. The DNA of the CDR3 is TGTGCCAGCAGCCGCGGACAGGGGGTTTCCTATGGCTACACCTTC.

The rearrangement uses TRBV28 and TRBJ2-7; D is possibly TRBD1 or TRBD2 (5 bases each). This CDR3 is built from 13 residues. Germline CDR1 MDHEN, CDR2 SYDVKM. Trimming cost V 5 bases and J 2 bases, with 10 bases left between them. CDR3 sequence: CASSPSGPYEQYF. In DNA form, the CDR3 reads TGTGCCAGCAGTCCCTCGGGGCCCTACGAGCAGTACTTC.

The sample holds a few counts of this clonotype. The rearrangement links TRBV27 to TRBJ1-6; D uncertain. The CDR3 is made up of 12 amino acids. Germline V CDR1 and CDR2: MNHEY, SMNVEV (reference sequence). V lost 6 bases and J 13 bases, leaving 13 bases between the germline ends. This CDR3 reads CASSPYGWPLHF. CDR3 coding DNA: TGTGCCAGCAGCCCCTATGGGTGGCCCCTCCACTTT.

Ten or more counts support this clonotype. The rearrangement uses TRBV12-3 or TRBV12-4 and TRBJ2-1; D gene ambiguous. CDR3 length: 13 residues. V was trimmed by 2 bases and J by 6 bases, leaving 8 bases between them. In nucleotides, the CDR3 is TGTGCCAGCAGTTTACGGCCCTCCAATGAGCAGTTCTTC. This translates into CASSLRPSNEQFF.

This clonotype is termed medium-sized (0.01 to 0.1%). The chain uses TRBV10-3 and TRBJ1-1; the D gene is possibly TRBD1 (5 bases). The CDR3 has 14 amino acids. The V gene lost 10 bases and the J gene lost 3 bases, with 18 bases spanning the gap. Germline loops: CDR1 ENHRY, CDR2 SYGVKD. The CDR3 is CATRGRDQYTEAFF. CDR3 DNA: TGTGCCACCCGCGGCAGGGATCAGTACACTGAAGCTTTCTTT.

The chain carries TRBV13 and TRBJ1-6; D is perhaps TRBD1 (6 bases). V was shortened by 5 bases and J by 7 bases, with 15 bases between the two germline ends. This CDR3 is built from 15 residues. Germline CDR1 and CDR2: PRHDT and FYEKMQ (reference sequence). CDR3: CASSPLGGRNSPLHF. CDR3 coding DNA: TGTGCCAGCAGCCCCCTGGGGGGCCGGAATTCACCCCTCCACTTT.

This clonotype turned up a few times. The V and J genes are TRBV28 and TRBJ1-1; D ambiguous. V lost 5 bases, J lost 1 base, and 17 bases lay in between. CDR1 is MDHEN, CDR2 SYDVKM, per germline. This CDR3 is built from 16 residues. The CDR3 DNA reads as TGTGCCAGCAGTCCTCCCCTCGGACGGACGAACACTGAAGCTTTCTTT. The encoded protein is CASSPPLGRTNTEAFF.